This T cell receptor (beta chain) stems from a study of cytomegalovirus exposure and HLA in healthy donors. Study results and limitations: A later analysis showed TCR association rates differing by HLA locus, peaking at DRB1 and lowest at HLA-C. Reportedly, fewer N-insertions than the approximately 610-donor mean appeared in an Asian-associated ancestry cluster in a later analysis. The study labeled 150 to 200 TCR beta chains cytomegalovirus-associated.

On this clone: What it recognizes is unknown.

PCR amplification relied on 60 Vbeta primers (plus 13 Jbeta primers). Authors' methods: Approximately 86 million unique TCR beta chains, 8.5 million to 14 million shared, were counted in a later analysis. Generated by immunoSEQ multiplex PCR, the TCRdb table keeps only in-frame clones and is missing some. That table supplies the V and J calls and clone size; D and trimming were determined from the DNA. The sample carries 150,000 to 200,000 clones, about four fifths recorded once. With 2 bases clipped from V and 5 bases from J, the junction kept 8 bases outside the gene matches. CDR1 and CDR2 from the germline V gene are MNHEY and SVGAGI. CDR3 length: 16 residues.

The specimen was PBMCs. The genes are TRBV6-5 and TRBJ2-2; TRBD2 matches at 7 bases. The TCR originated in a male donor in good health and CMV-seropositive. CDR3 coding DNA: TGTGCCAGCAGTTACCGGGGCGGGAGTGGGACCGGGGAGCTGTTTTTT. Protein: CASSYRGGSGTGELFF.